This section outlines one T cell receptor (beta chain) sequence together with its context. These data belong to a study of blood T cell repertoires in COVID-19. Whole-study context: COVID-19 samples from acute and convalescent phases originated in the United States, Italy and Spain.

The CDR3 runs to 13 residues. Per the study methods: By means of reference gene primer amplification, nucleated cell counts were estimated. Method: immunoSEQ multiplex PCR; TCRdb's copy keeps in-frame clones and lacks some. Clone size and the V and J calls come from that table; the DNA yielded D and trimming. The sample yields under 150,000 clones, 65% to 90% seen once. The chain employs TRBV21-1 and TRBJ2-7; the D call TRBD1 from the table was never checked on the DNA. TRBV21-1 corresponds to a pseudogene. The TCR was taken from a man older than 75 with acute or convalescent COVID-19. Input material: peripheral blood. This chain's CDR3 is CASRDRGSYEQYF. As DNA, the CDR3 is TGTGCCAGCCGGGACAGGGGCTCCTACGAGCAGTACTTC.